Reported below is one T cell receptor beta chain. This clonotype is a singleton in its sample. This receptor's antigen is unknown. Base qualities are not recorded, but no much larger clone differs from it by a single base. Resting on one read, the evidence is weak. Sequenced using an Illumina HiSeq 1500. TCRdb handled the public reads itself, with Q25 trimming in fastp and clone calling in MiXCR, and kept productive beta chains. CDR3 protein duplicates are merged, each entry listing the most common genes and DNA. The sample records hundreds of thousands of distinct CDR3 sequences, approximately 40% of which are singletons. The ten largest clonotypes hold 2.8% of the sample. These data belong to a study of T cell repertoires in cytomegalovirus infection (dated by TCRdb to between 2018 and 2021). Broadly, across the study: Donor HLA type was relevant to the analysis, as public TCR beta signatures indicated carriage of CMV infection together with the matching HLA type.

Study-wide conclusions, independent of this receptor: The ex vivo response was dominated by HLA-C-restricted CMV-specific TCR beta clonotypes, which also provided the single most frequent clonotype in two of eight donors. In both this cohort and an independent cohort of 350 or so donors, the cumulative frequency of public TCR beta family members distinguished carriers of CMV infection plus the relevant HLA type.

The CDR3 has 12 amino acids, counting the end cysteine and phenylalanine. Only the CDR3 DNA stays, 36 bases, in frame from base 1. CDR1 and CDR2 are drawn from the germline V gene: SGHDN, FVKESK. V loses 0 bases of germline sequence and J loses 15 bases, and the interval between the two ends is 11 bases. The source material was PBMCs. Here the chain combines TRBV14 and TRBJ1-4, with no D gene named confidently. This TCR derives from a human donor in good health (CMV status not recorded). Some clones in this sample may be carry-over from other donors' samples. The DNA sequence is TGTGCCAGCAGCCAAGATCACCTGAGGATGTTTTTT. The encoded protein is CASSQDHLRMFF.